These T cell receptor beta chains were read from a single sample in a study of identical twins. TCRdb analysed the 5' RACE reads with MiXCR anew, one entry per CDR3 protein. The sample lists roughly 240,000 distinct CDR3 sequences; approximately 7.8% were seen once. This same sample was also taken into another study, of yellow fever vaccine responses in identical twins.

Specimen: CD8+ T cells sorted from blood. The receptors shown here come from a woman between 18 and 30 years old in good health. The conserved cysteine and the conserved F or W are not part of the CDR3 here. Only part of the rows carry a size: once, few, many, or a class if the clone is expanded.

size: few
V: TRBV4-1
J: TRBJ2-3
CDR3: ASSQARTSGTYTDTQY

size: .
V: TRBV25-1
J: TRBJ1-1
CDR3: ASSDSWDTEAF

size: few
V: TRBV7-9
J: TRBJ2-2
CDR3: ASSLEYGTGNTGELF

size: few
V: TRBV24-1
J: TRBJ2-3
CDR3: ATSDWDESADTQY

size: few
V: TRBV7-3
J: TRBJ2-1
CDR3: ASSLTPGNYNEQF

size: many
V: TRBV5-6
J: TRBJ2-3
CDR3: ASSLTGDTQY

size: .
V: TRBV28
J: TRBJ2-1
CDR3: ASNLGPWGVTF

size: many
V: TRBV7-8
J: TRBJ2-5
CDR3: ASSLGPRASGYQETQY

size: .
V: TRBV7-6
J: TRBJ2-1
CDR3: ASSLGLAGQNEQF

size: .
V: TRBV9
J: TRBJ2-3
CDR3: ASSVGSDTQY

size: .
V: TRBV7-8
J: TRBJ1-1
CDR3: ASSHPYVQGNTEAF

size: medium-sized
V: TRBV4-1
J: TRBJ2-1
CDR3: ASSQTSGGPNEQF

size: .
V: TRBV7-8
J: TRBJ2-1
CDR3: ASSTSGRAWDEQF

size: .
V: TRBV24-1
J: TRBJ2-5
CDR3: ATSDWKGETQY

size: few
V: TRBV7-9
J: TRBJ2-1
CDR3: ASRRGLALTEQF

size: .
V: TRBV6-1
J: TRBJ2-1
CDR3: ASTATGGRDYNEQF

size: many
V: TRBV15
J: TRBJ1-2
CDR3: ATSRDLSRGRENYGYT

size: few
V: TRBV29-1
J: TRBJ2-5
CDR3: SVDRVAETQY

size: .
V: TRBV2
J: TRBJ2-1
CDR3: ASSLHSGRADEQF

size: few
V: TRBV12-5
J: TRBJ2-3
CDR3: ASGREGGPIDTQY

size: .
V: TRBV27
J: TRBJ2-5
CDR3: ASSLPGQGIIQTQY

size: many
V: TRBV29-1
J: TRBJ2-1
CDR3: SVPDREGSYNEQF

size: .
V: TRBV10-2
J: TRBJ2-1
CDR3: ASSPYSNEQF

size: .
V: TRBV6-5
J: TRBJ1-2
CDR3: ASSYGTRDIVYGYT

size: many
V: TRBV7-9
J: TRBJ1-1
CDR3: ASSSRLSGANTEAF

size: .
V: TRBV2
J: TRBJ1-2
CDR3: ASNLAVRNYGYT

size: few
V: TRBV7-9
J: TRBJ2-1
CDR3: ASSLGFGLAGENEQF

size: .
V: TRBV24-1
J: TRBJ2-3
CDR3: ATSDPGLSGDTQY

size: .
V: TRBV11-1
J: TRBJ2-1
CDR3: ASSLGWGGNEQF

size: .
V: TRBV7-6
J: TRBJ2-2
CDR3: ASSFSPGGAGATNTGELF

size: .
V: TRBV24-1
J: TRBJ2-1
CDR3: ATSDIAGGSYNEQF

size: .
V: TRBV5-5
J: TRBJ2-3
CDR3: AIGPRVSTDTQY

size: .
V: TRBV20-1
J: TRBJ2-1
CDR3: SARDMGIRQF

size: many
V: TRBV25-1
J: TRBJ2-7
CDR3: ASSPGQTYEQY

size: many
V: TRBV20-1
J: TRBJ2-1
CDR3: SAKTSGAAWQF

size: many
V: TRBV28
J: TRBJ1-1
CDR3: ASRLLGHSMGAF

size: few
V: TRBV27
J: TRBJ1-6
CDR3: ASSRDRLDSPLH

size: .
V: TRBV20-1
J: TRBJ2-1
CDR3: SAPSPSSYNEQF

size: many
V: TRBV12-3/TRBV12-4
J: TRBJ2-7
CDR3: ASSFDSYEQY

size: .
V: TRBV4-1
J: TRBJ1-1
CDR3: ASSLTRENTEAF

size: .
V: TRBV7-9
J: TRBJ2-3
CDR3: ASSSFQDAQY

size: many
V: TRBV7-6
J: TRBJ2-7
CDR3: ASSLELAASYEQY

size: .
V: TRBV7-9
J: TRBJ2-7
CDR3: ASSLAGRSYRDEQY

size: many
V: TRBV7-6
J: TRBJ2-6
CDR3: ASSPKIDSGANVLT

size: .
V: TRBV7-9
J: TRBJ2-1
CDR3: ASSSPGQDNEQF

size: .
V: TRBV4-1
J: TRBJ1-6
CDR3: ASSQKGPQAGSPLH

size: many
V: TRBV6-5
J: TRBJ2-3
CDR3: ASSYRMGGNTDTQY

size: many
V: TRBV5-1
J: TRBJ1-5
CDR3: ASAQGAGQPQH

size: few
V: TRBV7-3
J: TRBJ2-3
CDR3: ASSPPSSDTQY

size: .
V: TRBV4-1
J: TRBJ2-7
CDR3: ASSQDGGYGPYEQY

size: few
V: TRBV6-5
J: TRBJ2-7
CDR3: ASSYVTSGPYEQY

size: few
V: TRBV10-1
J: TRBJ2-3
CDR3: ASSNGEYTDTQY

size: .
V: TRBV25-1
J: TRBJ2-7
CDR3: ASSLAVRSYEQY

size: many
V: TRBV29-1
J: TRBJ2-1
CDR3: SVEGQGVSYNEQF

size: few
V: TRBV11-2
J: TRBJ2-1
CDR3: ASSLGAGFYNEQF

size: few
V: TRBV2
J: TRBJ2-5
CDR3: AISLGTGKETQY

size: many
V: TRBV2
J: TRBJ2-3
CDR3: ASSTDRAEYLRTDTQY